This note documents a single T cell receptor beta chain sequence. This sample was included in a study of blood T cell repertoires in COVID-19. The repertoire was sequenced with immunoSEQ multiplex PCR; TCRdb's copy has only in-frame clones and lacks some. The table includes 55,000 to 85,000 clones, 70% to 85% detected once. CDR3 length equals 19 residues. The germline CDR1 and CDR2 sequences are LNHNV and YYDKDF (reference sequence). The V and J ends lost 3 bases and 3 bases, in that order; junction bases with no gene match: 16. The clonotype originates from a woman in her 70s with acute or convalescent COVID-19. The specimen sequenced was peripheral blood. The rearrangement uses TRBV15 and TRBJ2-5; 10 bases are a match to TRBD2. In DNA, the CDR3 is TGTGCCACCAGCAGTGCACTAGCGGGGATGGGCCCCCAAAAAGAGACCCAGTACTTC. The encoded protein is CATSSALAGMGPQKETQYF.